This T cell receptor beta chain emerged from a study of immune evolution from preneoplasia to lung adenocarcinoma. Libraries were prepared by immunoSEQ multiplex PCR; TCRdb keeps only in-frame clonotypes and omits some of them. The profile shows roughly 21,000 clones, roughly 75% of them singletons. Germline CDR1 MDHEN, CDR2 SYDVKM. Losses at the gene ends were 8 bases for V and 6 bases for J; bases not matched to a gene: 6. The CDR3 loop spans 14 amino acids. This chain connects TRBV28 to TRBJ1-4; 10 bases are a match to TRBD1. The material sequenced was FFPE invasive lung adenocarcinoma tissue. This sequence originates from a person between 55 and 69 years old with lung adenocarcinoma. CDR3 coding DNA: TGTGCCAGCGGCTCCGGGACAGGGGATGAAAAACTGTTTTTT. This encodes CASGSGTGDEKLFF.